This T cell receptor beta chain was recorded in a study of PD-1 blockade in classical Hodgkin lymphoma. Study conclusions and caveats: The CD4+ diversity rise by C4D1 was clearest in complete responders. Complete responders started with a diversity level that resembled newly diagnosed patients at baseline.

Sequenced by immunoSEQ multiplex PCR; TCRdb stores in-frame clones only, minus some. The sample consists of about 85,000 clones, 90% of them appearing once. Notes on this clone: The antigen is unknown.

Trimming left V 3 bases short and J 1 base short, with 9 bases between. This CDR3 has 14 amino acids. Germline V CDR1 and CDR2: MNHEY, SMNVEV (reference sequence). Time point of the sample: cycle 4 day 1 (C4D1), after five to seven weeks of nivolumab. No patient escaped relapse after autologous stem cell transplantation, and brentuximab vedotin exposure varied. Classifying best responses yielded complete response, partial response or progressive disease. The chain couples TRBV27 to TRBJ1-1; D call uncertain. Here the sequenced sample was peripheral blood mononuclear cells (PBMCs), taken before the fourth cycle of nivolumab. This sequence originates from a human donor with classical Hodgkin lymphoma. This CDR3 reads CASSFSAGNTEAFF. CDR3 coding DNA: TGTGCCAGCAGTTTTTCAGCCGGGAACACTGAAGCTTTCTTT.